The next 5 T cell receptor beta chains were all read from a single sample in a study of blood T cell repertoires in COVID-19. The repertoire was sequenced with immunoSEQ multiplex PCR; TCRdb's copy has only in-frame clones and lacks some. The data show 250,000 to 350,000 clones, about nine tenths seen once. Specimen: PBMCs or T cells enriched from blood (not recorded which). These receptors all stem from a woman under 40 who had recovered from COVID-19.

The chain employs TRBV6-4 and TRBJ2-2, with no clear D. Trimming took 4 bases from V and 5 from J, leaving 14 bases between them. Germline V CDR1 and CDR2: MRHNA, SNTAGT. The CDR3 consists of 15 residues. DNA of the CDR3: TGTGCCAGCAGTGTAAACGGCGGAGTTACCGGGGAGCTGTTTTTT. Translating it yields CASSVNGGVTGELFF.

The CDR3 region has the DNA TGTGCCAGCAGCTTAACGGGAGGAGGGCGAGAGACCCAGTACTTC. Protein sequence: CASSLTGGGRETQYF. The rearrangement joins TRBV7-3 to TRBJ2-5; D may be TRBD2 (6 bases). The CDR3 runs 15 residues. V lost 0 bases, J lost 4 bases, and 12 bases lay in between. Germline CDR1 SGHTA, CDR2 FQGTGA.

This rearrangement joins TRBV24-1 to TRBJ1-1, with 7 bases identical to TRBD1. V gave up 7 bases and J gave up 4 bases; unmatched junction bases: 5. This CDR3 has 13 residues. In germline, CDR1 is KGHDR, CDR2 SFDVKD. CDR3 sequence: CATRPAGGTEAFF. CDR3 nucleotide sequence: TGTGCCACCAGACCCGCAGGGGGCACTGAAGCTTTCTTT.

The V call is TRBV7-8, the J call TRBJ2-1; 8 bases agree with TRBD1. J lost 3 bases, V lost 4 bases, and 8 bases had no gene match. The CDR3 is made up of 16 amino acids. Germline V gives CDR1 SGHVS, CDR2 FQNEAQ. The CDR3 loop reads CASSYSRDRYYNEQFF. The CDR3 nucleotides are TGTGCCAGCAGCTATAGCCGGGACAGGTACTACAATGAGCAGTTCTTC.

The genes are TRBV25-1 and TRBJ2-7; the D is unclear. The V gene's germline CDR1 is MGHDK and CDR2 SYGVNS. Trimming stripped 3 bases from V and 0 bases from J, with 6 bases between. This CDR3 is 13 amino acids long. CDR3 in amino acids: CASSESVSYEQYF. The CDR3 nucleotides read TGTGCCAGCAGTGAGTCAGTCTCCTACGAGCAGTACTTC.